The clone carrying this T cell receptor (beta chain) was detected once. This entry is derived from a study of chemoradiotherapy in HPV16-positive cancers. Produced via immunoSEQ multiplex PCR; TCRdb's table is partial and in-frame only. This table holds 9,500 to 15,000 clones, roughly 90% found once. CDR1 is SGHVS, CDR2 FQNEAQ, per germline. There are 14 residues in the CDR3. The V gene end was trimmed by 7 bases and the J gene end by 4 bases; junction bases not matched to a gene: 8. Repeated repertoire sampling spanned the course of chemoradiotherapy. The sequence was collected from a human donor with HPV-associated anogenital cancer. The sequenced sample was blood, obtained from a patient who underwent chemoradiotherapy. The J gene is TRBJ1-2, the V gene TRBV7-8, with 8 bases aligning to TRBD1. The CDR3 DNA follows: TGTGCCAGCACCCAGGGGGCGAAGGGCTATGGCTACACCTTC. Protein sequence: CASTQGAKGYGYTF. The whole variable domain, filled in from reference TRBV7-8 and TRBJ1-2, reads GAGVSQSPRYKVAKRGQDVALRCDPISGHVSLFWYQQALGQGPEFLTYFQNEAQLDKSGLPSDRFFAERPEGSVSTLKIQRTQQEDSAVYLCASTQGAKGYGYTFGSGTRLTVV.